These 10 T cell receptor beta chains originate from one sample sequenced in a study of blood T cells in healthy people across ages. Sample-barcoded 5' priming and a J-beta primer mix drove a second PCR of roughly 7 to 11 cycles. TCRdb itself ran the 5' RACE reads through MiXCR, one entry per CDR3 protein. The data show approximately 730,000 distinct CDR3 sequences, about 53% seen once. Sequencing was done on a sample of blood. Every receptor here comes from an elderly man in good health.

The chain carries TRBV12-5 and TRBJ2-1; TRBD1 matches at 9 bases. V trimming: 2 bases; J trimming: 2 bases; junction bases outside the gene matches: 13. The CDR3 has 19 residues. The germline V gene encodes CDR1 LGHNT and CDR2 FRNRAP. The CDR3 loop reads CASGLFGQGPGGAYNEQFF. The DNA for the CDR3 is TGTGCTAGTGGTTTGTTCGGACAGGGGCCTGGGGGTGCCTACAATGAGCAGTTCTTC.

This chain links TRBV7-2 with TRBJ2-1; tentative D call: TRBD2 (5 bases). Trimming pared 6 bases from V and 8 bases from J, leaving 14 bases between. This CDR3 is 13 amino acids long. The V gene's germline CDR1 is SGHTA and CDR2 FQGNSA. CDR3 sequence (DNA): TGTGCCAGCAGGCTCCCTACTAGGGATGAGCAGTTCTTC. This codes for CASRLPTRDEQFF.

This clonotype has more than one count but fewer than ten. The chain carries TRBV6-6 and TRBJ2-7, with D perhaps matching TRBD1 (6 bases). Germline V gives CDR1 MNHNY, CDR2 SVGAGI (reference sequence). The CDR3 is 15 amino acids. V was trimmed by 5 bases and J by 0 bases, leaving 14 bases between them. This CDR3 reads CASSRQGPPSYEQYF. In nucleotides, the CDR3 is TGTGCCAGCAGTCGGCAGGGGCCCCCCTCCTACGAGCAGTACTTC.

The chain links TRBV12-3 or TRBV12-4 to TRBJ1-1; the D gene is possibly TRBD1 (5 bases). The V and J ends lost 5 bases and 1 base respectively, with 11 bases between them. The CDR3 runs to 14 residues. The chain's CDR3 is CASSIGHPNTEAFF. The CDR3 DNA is TGTGCCAGCAGTATCGGACACCCGAACACTGAAGCTTTCTTT.

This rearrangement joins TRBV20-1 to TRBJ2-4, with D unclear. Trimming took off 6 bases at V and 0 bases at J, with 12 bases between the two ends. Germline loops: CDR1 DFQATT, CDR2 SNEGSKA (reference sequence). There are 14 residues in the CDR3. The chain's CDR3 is CSADPILAKNIQYF. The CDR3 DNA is TGCAGTGCGGATCCTATACTAGCCAAAAACATTCAGTACTTC.

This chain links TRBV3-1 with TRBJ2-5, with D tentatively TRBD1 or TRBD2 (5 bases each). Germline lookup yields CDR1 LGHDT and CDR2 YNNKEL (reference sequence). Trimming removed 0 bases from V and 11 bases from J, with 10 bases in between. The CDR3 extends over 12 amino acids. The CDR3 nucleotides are TGTGCCAGCAGCCAAGACGGGTGGGGGCAGTACTTC. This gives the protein CASSQDGWGQYF.

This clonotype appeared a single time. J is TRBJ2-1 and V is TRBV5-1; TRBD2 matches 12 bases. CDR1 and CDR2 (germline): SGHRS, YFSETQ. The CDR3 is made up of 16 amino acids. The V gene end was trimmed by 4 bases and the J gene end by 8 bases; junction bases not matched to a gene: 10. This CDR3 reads CASSQPPSGGAYEQFF. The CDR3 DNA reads TGCGCCAGCAGCCAACCGCCTAGCGGGGGGGCATATGAGCAGTTCTTC.

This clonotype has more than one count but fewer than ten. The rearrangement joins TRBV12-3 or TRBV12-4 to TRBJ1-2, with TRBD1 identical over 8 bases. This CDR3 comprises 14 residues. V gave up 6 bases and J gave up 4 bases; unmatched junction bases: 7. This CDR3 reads CASSPQGGGYGYTF. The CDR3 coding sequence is TGTGCCAGCAGCCCACAGGGGGGAGGCTATGGCTACACCTTC.

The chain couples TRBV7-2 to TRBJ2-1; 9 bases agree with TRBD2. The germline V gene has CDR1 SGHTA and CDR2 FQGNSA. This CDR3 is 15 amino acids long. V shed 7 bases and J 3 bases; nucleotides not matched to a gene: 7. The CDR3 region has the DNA TGTGCCAGCAACAAACTAGCGGGTGGCTACAATGAGCAGTTCTTC. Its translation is CASNKLAGGYNEQFF.

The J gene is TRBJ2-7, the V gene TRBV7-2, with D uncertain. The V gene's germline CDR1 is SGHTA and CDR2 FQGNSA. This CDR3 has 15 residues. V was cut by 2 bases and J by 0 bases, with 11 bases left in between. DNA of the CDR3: TGTGCCAGCAGCTTATTGACCGGAAGCTCCTACGAGCAGTACTTC. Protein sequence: CASSLLTGSSYEQYF.